This TCR beta chain was captured by sequencing in a study of cytomegalovirus exposure and HLA in healthy donors (dated by TCRdb to between 2016 and 2019). About the full investigation: An earlier analysis of some 600 of the donors reported approximately 300 Gb of sequence data and 95 million to 120 million unique TCR beta sequences obtained from about 170 million T cells. Class I and class II HLA loci were covered by the typing at four-digit resolution. A later genetic analysis took genome-wide SNP genotypes for about 55% of the 666 donors and used that subset as a discovery cohort. Across some 400 genotyped donors of the cohort, an average of roughly 200,000 unique TCR beta nucleotide sequences per donor were sequenced, and roughly a sixth of those sequences were non-productive. Every repertoire in the discovery cohort had been generated on one and the same sequencing platform. Of the approximately 400 genotyped donors, approximately 81% were placed in the genetic ancestry cluster associated with self-reported Caucasian donors. The number of donors typed differed by locus, with roughly 629-640 for A, B, C, DRB1 and DQB1, roughly 520 for DQA1, 600 to 610 for DPA1, and approximately 470 for DPB1. High-throughput TCR immunosequencing, statistical association of individual TCRs with disease status, and machine learning were combined to predict cytomegalovirus infection status. Several DR-DQ haplotypes were handled as single units for association and clustering, since linkage in the cohort was strong. Besides the first cohort of roughly 660 subjects, a separate validation cohort made up of some 110 different subjects was used. Rather than using new phenotypic data, the later analysis identified candidate immune exposures from TCR beta sequences and from how often those sequences occurred across donors. To decide whether each TCR beta V gene segment behaved as functional or pseudogenic, an earlier analysis of several hundred of the donors relied on high-throughput TCR beta sequencing. The study was designed to test whether signatures of past pathogen exposure could be identified by cataloging public T cell receptors. The study used immunosequencing to profile the T cell repertoires of approximately 650 subjects and linked those repertoires to cytomegalovirus serostatus. About 300 gigabases of sequencing data and around 87 million unique TCR sequences were included in an early release covering roughly 700 HLA-typed donors. To study patterns of TCR occurrence, a later analysis re-analyzed previously published TCR beta repertoires from just over 650 donors and added high-resolution HLA genotyping. Donor age, sex, ethnicity and CMV serostatus were compiled alongside the repertoire data. Overall results and qualifications from the work: The study listed 164 TCR beta chains as associated with cytomegalovirus. According to a later genetic analysis, donors in an Asian-associated ancestry cluster had fewer N-insertions in productive TCRs than the approximately 630-donor mean. A further reported finding was that TCR beta sequences accurately predicted the HLA-A and HLA-B alleles for most subjects in the first cohort. The authors suggested that the approach could potentially be generalized to other disease states and immunological phenotypes. In vitro tests confirmed that a few of the cytomegalovirus-associated TCR beta chains recognize cytomegalovirus antigens. Because counts were too low, fewer than 20 rarely observed V segments, including chromosome 9 orphons, were excluded from the earlier analysis of about 500 of the donors. In a later analysis, the rate of TCR association differed among HLA loci, with DRB1 alleles having the most associated TCRs and HLA-C alleles having the fewest. Because HLA typing was missing for some donors at each locus, association tests included only the typed subset. The classifier was reported to diagnose cytomegalovirus status with high specificity and sensitivity in both the original cohort and the validation cohort. A cluster of highly shared sequence variants was judged likely to represent a technical artifact of the sequencing pipeline. In an earlier analysis of a few hundred of the donors, most TCR beta V segments were observed in productive rearrangements about 87% or about 30% of the time, broadly matching IMGT annotations. A later analysis found that most CMV-associated TCR beta chains appeared HLA-restricted, with HLA associations seemingly driven largely by CMV exposure. V-gene and J-gene trimming of TCR beta chains was associated with a missense DCLRE1C variant in a later genetic analysis, and the association was replicated in an independent cohort. The only immune exposure information available for the cohort was CMV serostatus. While some public TCRs were present in many individuals, most TCR sequences turned up only very rarely across donors. Sequencing depth was assumed to be roughly uniform across donors in the presence/absence analyses, though that assumption may not hold. A later analysis reported that several top co-occurrence clusters appeared linked to parvovirus B19, influenza, CMV and Epstein-Barr virus. Linkage disequilibrium might explain the correlated functional status among segregating V segments, but an unknown experimental factor could not be ruled out. This cohort had only TCR beta chains sequenced, and the lack of alpha or paired-chain data limited which features could be detected. Strong co-occurrence of HLA alleles, especially DR and DQ, made assigning TCR associations to individual alleles difficult. A later analysis found that HLA-associated TCR beta chains were more clonally expanded and had lower generation probabilities than equally common non-associated chains. Specific HLA alleles were associated with over 15,000 TCR beta sequences at a false discovery rate of 0.05 in a later analysis.

About this clone: This clone's antigen is unknown. Base quality data are lacking; no much larger clone is found one base away.

Receptors were amplified or captured by the immunoSEQ multiplex PCR assay. For the multiplex PCR, a mixture combining 60 forward primers for TCR Vbeta segments and 13 reverse primers for TCR Jbeta segments was used. The CDR3 region of rearranged TCR beta genes was amplified from genomic DNA with a multiplex PCR assay. The amplified TCR beta libraries were sequenced on the Illumina HiSeq System as 87-base-pair reads. On the study's bioinformatics: A later analysis counted about 76 million unique TCR beta chains across the 550 to 800 repertoires, and 10 million to 12 million of these chains were shared by at least two donors. To remove PCR and sequencing errors, raw reads were error-corrected and collapsed into unique sequences using a nearest-neighbor algorithm that merged closely related sequences. To assign V, D and J gene segments, CDR3 sequences were aligned to IMGT reference sequences. For a sequence to be retained, a match of at least six nucleotides to both a V gene segment and a J gene segment was required. A rearrangement counted as productive if the CDR3 had no stop codons and remained in frame with V and J, and every other rearrangement counted as non-productive. CDR3 was defined according to IMGT convention as the region running from the second conserved V-encoded cysteine to the conserved J-encoded phenylalanine. In an earlier analysis of around 640 of the donors, sequences lacking an unambiguous match to a single V gene segment were excluded. In an earlier analysis of 450 to 700 of the donors, V segments were called functional above 56.7% productive rearrangements and were called segregating when the between-donor standard deviation exceeded 5%. A statistical classification framework was built to diagnose cytomegalovirus status from the catalog of TCR beta chain sequences. In a later analysis, TCR nucleotide sequences were compared against IMGT/GENE-DB human TR gene sequences so that V and J genes could be assigned. Using the TCRdist pipeline, a later analysis assigned CDR3 sequences along with most-parsimonious VDJ recombination scenarios. In a later analysis, every TCR beta chain was defined by the combination of its CDR3 amino acid sequence and its V-gene family, and reads without a unique V-gene family were dropped. As a way to deal with suspected cross-contamination and a sequencing artifact, a later analysis dropped roughly 600 nucleotide sequences that were highly shared and had low generation probability. In a later analysis, a clonal expansion index for each public chain was calculated from normalized within-repertoire ranks of inferred template counts. Generation probabilities in a later analysis came from a VDJ recombination model fitted to out-of-frame rearrangements, and those results were checked against IGoR. Hypergeometric tests were used in a later analysis to score TCR-TCR, TCR-HLA and TCR-CMV co-occurrence, with a repertoire-size bias correction applied to the TCR pairs. To estimate false discovery rates, a later analysis permuted the HLA or CMV assignments 20 times. A later analysis grouped co-occurring TCRs with DBSCAN, adding TCRdist sequence similarity when clustering within HLA-allele-positive subsets. Co-occurrence clustering excluded repertoires with fewer than 30,000 or more than 120,000 public chains, plus five with anomalous nucleotide sharing. TCRdb mirrors the immuneACCESS table, restricted to in-frame sequences. Some clones are absent from its copies; in checked studies, under half trace to an unresolved V gene, and the reason for the others is unknown. V, J and clone size reflect that table, while D and trimming were determined from the DNA. This sample comprises approximately 120,000 clones, roughly 66% of them detected only once. The ten biggest clones cover about 4.3% of the sample.

The cohort consisted of 650 to 700 healthy bone marrow donors. Cohort members were all nominally healthy when sampled, although unrecorded immune exposures were likely present. The donor was CMV seropositive and belonged to the group of 250 to 300 seropositive cohort members. Every donor gave a peripheral blood sample, and the peripheral blood mononuclear cells from that sample were used for TCR beta sequencing. Genomic DNA was extracted from the blood cell samples with the Qiagen DNeasy Blood Extraction Kit. This TCR came from a man in his sixties in good health and CMV-seropositive. The source material was PBMCs.

The CDR3 has the sequence CASSIVSSGGSDTQYF. The DNA sequence is TGTGCCAGTAGTATAGTGAGTAGCGGGGGGTCAGATACGCAGTATTTT. The chain is made from TRBV19 and TRBJ2-3; 10 bases in the junction line up with TRBD2. Trimming accounts for 1 base at V and 4 bases at J, while the number of junction bases matched to no gene is 5. Measured from the cysteine to the phenylalanine, the CDR3 is 16 residues long. Only the CDR3 DNA is retained, 48 bases long and in frame from the first base. CDR1 and CDR2, per the germline V gene (reference sequence), are LNHDA and SQIVND.